Following are 17 T cell receptor beta chains from one sample sequenced in a study of cytomegalovirus exposure and HLA in healthy donors. PCR was performed using 60 Vbeta and 13 Jbeta primers. Assay used: immunoSEQ multiplex PCR; TCRdb lists only in-frame clones, some missing. The sample includes about 78,000 clones, roughly 80% seen only once; the top ten take roughly 32%. The source material was PBMCs. The receptors stem from a middle-aged man in good health and CMV-seropositive.

The chain carries TRBV5-4 and TRBJ1-2, with a possible D match to TRBD1 (6 bases). V was pared by 3 bases and J by 4 bases, with 10 bases between. Germline-derived CDR1 and CDR2 are SGHNT and YYREEE (reference sequence). The CDR3 totals 13 residues. CDR3 nucleotides: TGTGCCAGCAGCTCGACAGGACTCTATGGCTACACCTTC. This encodes CASSSTGLYGYTF.

The chain carries TRBV7-9 and TRBJ2-7, with TRBD1 matching over 8 bases. Germline V lookup: CDR1 SEHNR, CDR2 FQNEAQ (reference sequence). Trimming removed 5 bases from V and 5 bases from J; junction bases left unmatched: 11. This CDR3 is built from 15 residues. The CDR3 sequence: CASSATGTGFHEQYF. The CDR3 DNA is TGTGCCAGCAGCGCGACCGGGACAGGCTTCCACGAGCAGTACTTC. Variable domain in full (rest from reference TRBV7-9 and TRBJ2-7): DTGVSQNPRHKITKRGQNVTFRCDPISEHNRLYWYRQTLGQGPEFLTYFQNEAQLEKSRLLSDRFSAERPKGSFSTLEIQRTEQGDSAMYLCASSATGTGFHEQYFGPGTRLTVT.

The rearrangement links TRBV7-9 to TRBJ2-5, with 9 positions matching TRBD1. The V and J ends lost 4 bases and 5 bases, in that order; junction bases with no gene match: 5. Germline assignment: CDR1 SEHNR and CDR2 FQNEAQ (reference sequence). The CDR3 consists of 14 residues. The CDR3 here is CASSSGQGWETQYF. The DNA of the CDR3 is TGTGCCAGCAGCTCCGGACAGGGGTGGGAGACCCAGTACTTC. Combining the CDR3 with reference TRBV7-9 and TRBJ2-5 gives the whole variable domain DTGVSQNPRHKITKRGQNVTFRCDPISEHNRLYWYRQTLGQGPEFLTYFQNEAQLEKSRLLSDRFSAERPKGSFSTLEIQRTEQGDSAMYLCASSSGQGWETQYFGPGTRLLVL.

The chain combines TRBV29-1 with TRBJ2-5; tentative D call: TRBD1 (5 bases). CDR1 SQVTM and CDR2 ANQGSEA come from the germline V gene. V was pared by 3 bases and J by 1 base, with 6 bases between. The CDR3 is 12 amino acids. As DNA, the CDR3 is TGCAGCGTTGATCAGGGCCAAGAGACCCAGTACTTC. This sequence encodes CSVDQGQETQYF.

V and J are TRBV23-1 and TRBJ2-7; 7 bases map to TRBD1. TRBV23-1 is an open reading frame, and its role is uncertain. This CDR3 spans 16 amino acids. V shed 2 bases and J 2 bases; nucleotides not matched to a gene: 9. CDR3 region: CASSQDMRGRTYEQYF. The CDR3 nucleotides are TGCGCCAGCAGTCAAGACATGAGGGGGCGAACCTACGAGCAGTACTTC.

Written as DNA, the CDR3 is TGTGCCAGCAGTGAACGTACTACCCAAGAGACCCAGTACTTC. Protein product: CASSERTTQETQYF. The V and J genes are TRBV2 and TRBJ2-5; no definite D call. Trimming removed 2 bases at V and 1 base at J, with 8 bases between. Germline CDR1 and CDR2: SNHLY and FYNNEI. This CDR3 is built from 14 residues.

This chain uses TRBV9 with TRBJ2-1; 12 bases are shared with TRBD2. CDR3 length equals 15 residues. Per germline, CDR1 SGDLS and CDR2 YYNGEE. The trim removed 4 bases at V and 6 bases at J, leaving 5 bases unmatched. The CDR3 nucleotides read TGTGCCAGCAGCTTGACTAGCGGGAGCGGCAATGAGCAGTTCTTC. This encodes CASSLTSGSGNEQFF.

The chain carries TRBV27 and TRBJ2-1; 7 nucleotides agree with TRBD2. Germline CDR1 reads MNHEY; CDR2 reads SMNVEV (reference sequence). Trimming cost V 8 bases and J 4 bases; bases outside gene matches: 8. The CDR3 length is 14 residues. CDR3 DNA: TGTGCCAGCCATCCGTTGGGGGGGTACAATGAGCAGTTCTTC. This sequence encodes CASHPLGGYNEQFF.

V is TRBV12-2 and J is TRBJ2-5; TRBD2 is the table's D call and was not checked against the DNA. TRBV12-2 has pseudogene status. The CDR3 covers 13 residues. In nucleotides, the CDR3 is TGTGCAAGCTACGCCGTGGGGGGAGAGACCCAGTACTTC. It yields the protein CASYAVGGETQYF.

CDR3 in DNA: TGTGCCAGCAGCCAAGCGGGGTCAGGCGGGAAACGCTACGAGCAGTACTTC. Protein sequence: CASSQAGSGGKRYEQYF. The J gene is TRBJ2-7, the V gene TRBV4-2; D might be TRBD2 (6 bases). Trimming cost V 1 base and J 3 bases, with 19 bases left between them. CDR1 LGHNA and CDR2 YNFKEQ come from the germline V gene. The CDR3 is 17 residues long.

The V and J genes are TRBV5-4 and TRBJ1-1; no definite D call. V was cut by 5 bases and J by 0 bases, with 8 bases left in between. CDR3 size: 13 residues. Germline CDR1 and CDR2: SGHNT and YYREEE (reference sequence). CDR3 residues: CASRDYMNTEAFF. The DNA of the CDR3 is TGTGCCAGCAGAGACTATATGAACACTGAAGCTTTCTTT.

The rearrangement uses TRBV30 and TRBJ2-2; possibly TRBD2 for D (5 bases). This CDR3 is 13 amino acids long. The germline V gene encodes CDR1 GTSNPN and CDR2 SVGIG (reference sequence). V was cut by 5 bases and J by 3 bases, with 10 bases left in between. This CDR3 is CAWGLHDTGELFF. CDR3 in DNA: TGTGCCTGGGGACTCCATGACACCGGGGAGCTGTTTTTT.

This chain uses TRBV7-9 with TRBJ2-5; a weak D match, TRBD2 (6 bases). V gave up 4 bases and J gave up 11 bases, with 14 bases separating them. The CDR3 is made up of 12 amino acids. Germline-derived CDR1 and CDR2 are SEHNR and FQNEAQ (reference sequence). The CDR3 DNA is TGTGCCAGCAGCTCGGGACTTCCGGAGCAGTACTTC. It encodes CASSSGLPEQYF.

V usage is TRBV30 and J usage is TRBJ2-5; 9 bases align to TRBD2. This CDR3 is 15 amino acids long. Germline V gives CDR1 GTSNPN, CDR2 SVGIG (reference sequence). Unmatched junction bases numbered 6, after V lost 0 bases and J lost 4 bases. For the CDR3, the DNA is TGTGCCTGGAGTGTAGGAGCGGGAGGACGAGAGACCCAGTACTTC. Residues: CAWSVGAGGRETQYF.

The chain combines TRBV18 with TRBJ2-6, with TRBD1 identical over 9 bases. The germline CDR1 and CDR2 sequences are KGHSH and LQKENI. The V segment lost 2 bases and the J segment 3 bases; nucleotides outside the gene matches: 11. The CDR3 length is 19 residues. CDR3 region: CASSPTGTGTSGGANVLTF. In nucleotides, the CDR3 is TGTGCCAGCTCACCAACCGGGACAGGGACCTCTGGTGGGGCCAACGTCCTGACTTTC.

CDR3 DNA: TGCAGCGCCGACACGGCGGGGAACGAGCAGTACTTC. Protein: CSADTAGNEQYF. This chain uses TRBV29-1 with TRBJ2-7; TRBD2 is a possible D gene (6 bases). The CDR3 consists of 12 residues. Looked up from germline, CDR1 is SQVTM and CDR2 is ANQGSEA. V shed 7 bases and J shed 5 bases, with 15 bases lying between them.

The chain joins TRBV12-5 to TRBJ1-1; the D is unclear. From germline, CDR1 is LGHNT and CDR2 FRNRAP. Deletions cut 6 bases from V and 8 bases from J, with 4 bases between. CDR3 length: 9 residues. This CDR3 reads CASGPEAFF. DNA of the CDR3: TGTGCTAGTGGCCCGGAAGCTTTCTTT.